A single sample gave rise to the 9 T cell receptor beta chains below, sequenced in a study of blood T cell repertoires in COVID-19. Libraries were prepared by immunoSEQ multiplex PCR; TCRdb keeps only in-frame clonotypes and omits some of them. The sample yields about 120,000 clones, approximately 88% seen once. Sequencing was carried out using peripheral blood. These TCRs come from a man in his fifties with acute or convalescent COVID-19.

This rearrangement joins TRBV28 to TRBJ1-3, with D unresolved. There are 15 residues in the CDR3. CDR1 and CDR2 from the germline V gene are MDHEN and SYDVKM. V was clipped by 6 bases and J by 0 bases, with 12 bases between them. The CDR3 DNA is TGTGCCAGCAGGTCGAGACTAACCTCTGGAAACACCATATATTTT. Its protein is CASRSRLTSGNTIYF.

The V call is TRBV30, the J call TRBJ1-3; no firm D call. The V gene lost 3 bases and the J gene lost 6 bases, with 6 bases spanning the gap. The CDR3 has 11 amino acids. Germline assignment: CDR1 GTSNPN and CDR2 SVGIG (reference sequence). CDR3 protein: CAWRQQNTIYF. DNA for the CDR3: TGTGCCTGGAGACAGCAAAACACCATATATTTT.

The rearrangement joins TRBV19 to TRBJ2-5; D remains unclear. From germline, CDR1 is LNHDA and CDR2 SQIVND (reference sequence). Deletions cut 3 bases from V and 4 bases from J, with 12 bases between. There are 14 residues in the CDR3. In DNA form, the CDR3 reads TGTGCCAGTAGTATTAATAGTGTAGTAGAGACCCAGTACTTC. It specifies CASSINSVVETQYF.

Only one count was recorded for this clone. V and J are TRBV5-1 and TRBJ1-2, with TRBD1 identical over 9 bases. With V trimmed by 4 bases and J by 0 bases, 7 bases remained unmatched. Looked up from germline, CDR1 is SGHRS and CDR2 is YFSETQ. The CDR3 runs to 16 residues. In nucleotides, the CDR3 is TGCGCCAGCAGCCGGGACAGGGTGGAAGCTAACTATGGCTACACCTTC. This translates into CASSRDRVEANYGYTF.

The CDR3 coding sequence is TGTGCCAGCAGTCCCTCTGACAGGGTGGGAGGCTACACCTTC. This encodes CASSPSDRVGGYTF. The chain employs TRBV28 and TRBJ1-2; 7 bases agree with TRBD1. The CDR3 consists of 14 residues. CDR1 and CDR2 (germline): MDHEN, SYDVKM. Trimming cost V 5 bases and J 8 bases; bases outside gene matches: 11.

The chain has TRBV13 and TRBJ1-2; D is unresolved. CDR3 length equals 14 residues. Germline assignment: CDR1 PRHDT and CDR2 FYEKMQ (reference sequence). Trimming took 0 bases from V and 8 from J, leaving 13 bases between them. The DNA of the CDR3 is TGTGCCAGCAGCTTAGGCCGGGGTATTGAAGGCTACACCTTC. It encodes CASSLGRGIEGYTF.

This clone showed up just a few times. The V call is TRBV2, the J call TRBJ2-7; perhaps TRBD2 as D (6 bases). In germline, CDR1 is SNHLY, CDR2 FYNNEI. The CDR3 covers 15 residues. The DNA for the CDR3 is TGTGCAACCACGGGCGGGACGGATCACTCCTACGAGCAGTACTTC. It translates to CATTGGTDHSYEQYF.

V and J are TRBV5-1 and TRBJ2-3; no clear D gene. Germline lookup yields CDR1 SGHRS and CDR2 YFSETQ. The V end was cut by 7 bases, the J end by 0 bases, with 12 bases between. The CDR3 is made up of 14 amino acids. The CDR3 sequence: CASRDISSTDTQYF. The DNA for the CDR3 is TGCGCCAGCCGAGACATCTCTAGCACAGATACGCAGTATTTT.

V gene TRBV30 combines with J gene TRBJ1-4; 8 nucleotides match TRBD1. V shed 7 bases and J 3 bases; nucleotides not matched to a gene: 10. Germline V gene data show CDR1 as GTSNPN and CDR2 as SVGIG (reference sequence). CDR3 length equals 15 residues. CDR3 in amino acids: CASRTGPGPNEKLFF. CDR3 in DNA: TGTGCCTCGCGGACAGGGCCAGGCCCTAATGAAAAACTGTTTTTT.